A selection of T cell receptor beta chains follows, all from one sample in a study of blood T cells in healthy people across ages. Each CDR3 protein is one row after TCRdb ran MiXCR on the 5' RACE reads. The sample includes about 1.8 million distinct CDR3 sequences, roughly 52% of them seen just once. Sequencing input: blood. These receptors all stem from a middle-aged woman in good health. Both conserved end residues are part of each CDR3. Each record gives: V gene, J gene, clone size, D gene, CDR3 protein, CDR3 DNA. The D gene is left open where the match is weak. Size tells how often a clone was seen (once, few, many) or the class of an expanded clone, and some rows leave it out.

v_call: TRBV20-1; j_call: TRBJ2-7; clone_size: -; d_call: -; cdr3_aa: CSARDGRVIYEQYF; cdr3_nt: TGCAGTGCTAGAGACGGACGAGTAATTTACGAGCAGTACTTC
v_call: TRBV20-1; j_call: TRBJ2-1; clone_size: -; d_call: TRBD2; cdr3_aa: CSAYAGLAGGTPSYNEQFF; cdr3_nt: TGCAGTGCTTACGCCGGACTAGCGGGGGGGACGCCCTCCTACAATGAGCAGTTCTTC
v_call: TRBV6-2/TRBV6-3; j_call: TRBJ1-5; clone_size: -; d_call: TRBD1; cdr3_aa: CASTLDRGRGQPQHF; cdr3_nt: TGTGCCAGCACCCTAGACAGGGGCCGAGGTCAGCCCCAGCATTTT
v_call: TRBV20-1; j_call: TRBJ2-1; clone_size: once; d_call: TRBD2; cdr3_aa: CSARDLVAGESANEQFF; cdr3_nt: TGCAGTGCTAGAGATTTGGTAGCGGGGGAGTCAGCCAATGAGCAGTTCTTC
v_call: TRBV4-1; j_call: TRBJ2-4; clone_size: few; d_call: TRBD1; cdr3_aa: CASSRTGEYQYF; cdr3_nt: TGCGCCAGCAGCCGAACAGGGGAATATCAGTACTTC
v_call: TRBV12-3/TRBV12-4; j_call: TRBJ2-3; clone_size: few; d_call: -; cdr3_aa: CASSPRTAAFTDTQYF; cdr3_nt: TGTGCCAGCAGTCCGCGGACAGCCGCCTTCACAGATACGCAGTATTTT
v_call: TRBV6-6; j_call: TRBJ2-7; clone_size: -; d_call: -; cdr3_aa: CASSFDGFYEQYF; cdr3_nt: TGTGCCAGCAGCTTCGACGGCTTCTACGAGCAGTACTTC
v_call: TRBV15; j_call: TRBJ2-1; clone_size: few; d_call: TRBD2; cdr3_aa: CATSRALAGGYNEQFF; cdr3_nt: TGTGCCACCAGCAGAGCACTAGCGGGGGGCTACAATGAGCAGTTCTTC
v_call: TRBV18; j_call: TRBJ2-5; clone_size: -; d_call: -; cdr3_aa: CASSSSPGIQETQYF; cdr3_nt: TGTGCCAGCTCATCAAGTCCCGGGATCCAAGAGACCCAGTACTTC
v_call: TRBV7-2; j_call: TRBJ1-5; clone_size: -; d_call: -; cdr3_aa: CASSPGPGGAYQPQHF; cdr3_nt: TGTGCCAGCAGCCCCGGCCCCGGAGGGGCTTATCAGCCCCAGCATTTT
v_call: TRBV5-1; j_call: TRBJ2-1; clone_size: -; d_call: TRBD2; cdr3_aa: CASSWGLALMANEQFF; cdr3_nt: TGCGCCAGCAGCTGGGGACTAGCGCTAATGGCGAATGAGCAGTTCTTC
v_call: TRBV15; j_call: TRBJ2-1; clone_size: -; d_call: TRBD2; cdr3_aa: CATSRGTAGGQNEQFF; cdr3_nt: TGTGCCACCAGCAGAGGTACAGCGGGGGGGCAGAATGAGCAGTTCTTC
v_call: TRBV10-3; j_call: TRBJ1-2; clone_size: -; d_call: TRBD1; cdr3_aa: CAGSRDRGEYGYTF; cdr3_nt: TGTGCCGGGTCCCGGGACAGGGGTGAATATGGCTACACCTTC
v_call: TRBV9; j_call: TRBJ1-5; clone_size: -; d_call: TRBD1; cdr3_aa: CASSVRQGPLSPSNQPQHF; cdr3_nt: TGTGCCAGCAGCGTTAGACAGGGCCCTCTTAGTCCGAGCAATCAGCCCCAGCATTTT
v_call: TRBV7-2; j_call: TRBJ2-4; clone_size: many; d_call: -; cdr3_aa: CASSLGRDLAKNIQYF; cdr3_nt: TGTGCCAGCAGCTTAGGAAGGGATCTAGCCAAAAACATTCAGTACTTC
v_call: TRBV6-6; j_call: TRBJ2-3; clone_size: -; d_call: -; cdr3_aa: CASTSNRDTDTQYF; cdr3_nt: TGTGCCAGCACCTCGAACAGGGACACAGATACGCAGTATTTT
v_call: TRBV24-1; j_call: TRBJ2-1; clone_size: -; d_call: TRBD1; cdr3_aa: CATSDSDRGPYNEQFF; cdr3_nt: TGTGCCACCAGTGATTCCGACAGGGGCCCCTACAATGAGCAGTTCTTC
v_call: TRBV15; j_call: TRBJ2-1; clone_size: -; d_call: -; cdr3_aa: CATSRERGPQAEQFF; cdr3_nt: TGTGCCACCAGCAGAGAAAGGGGACCCCAGGCCGAGCAGTTCTTC
v_call: TRBV9; j_call: TRBJ2-5; clone_size: -; d_call: TRBD2; cdr3_aa: CASTGTSGGAETQYF; cdr3_nt: TGTGCCAGCACGGGGACTAGCGGGGGGGCAGAGACCCAGTACTTC
v_call: TRBV5-6; j_call: TRBJ2-5; clone_size: few; d_call: -; cdr3_aa: CASSFDIQETQYF; cdr3_nt: TGTGCCAGCAGCTTCGACATCCAAGAGACCCAGTACTTC
v_call: TRBV29-1; j_call: TRBJ2-3; clone_size: -; d_call: -; cdr3_aa: CSVAPSLYTDTQYF; cdr3_nt: TGCAGCGTTGCGCCTAGCCTTTACACAGATACGCAGTATTTT
v_call: TRBV15; j_call: TRBJ2-2; clone_size: -; d_call: -; cdr3_aa: CATSTRPGKLFF; cdr3_nt: TGTGCCACCAGCACCCGCCCAGGGAAGCTGTTTTTT
v_call: TRBV6-5; j_call: TRBJ2-4; clone_size: -; d_call: TRBD1; cdr3_aa: CASSSGQGASHIQYF; cdr3_nt: TGTGCCAGCAGTTCGGGACAGGGGGCTTCGCACATTCAGTACTTC
v_call: TRBV7-4; j_call: TRBJ2-4; clone_size: few; d_call: -; cdr3_aa: CASSLRVSYF; cdr3_nt: TGTGCCAGCAGCCTCCGGGTTTCGTACTTC
v_call: TRBV7-9; j_call: TRBJ2-5; clone_size: -; d_call: TRBD2; cdr3_aa: CASRLAGGLGATQYF; cdr3_nt: TGTGCCAGCAGGCTAGCGGGGGGGCTTGGTGCGACCCAGTACTTC
v_call: TRBV14; j_call: TRBJ1-2; clone_size: -; d_call: -; cdr3_aa: CASSQGGRLDSRGYTF; cdr3_nt: TGTGCCAGCAGCCAAGGTGGGAGGCTGGACAGCCGTGGCTACACCTTC
v_call: TRBV2; j_call: TRBJ2-5; clone_size: -; d_call: -; cdr3_aa: CAVRRRQIQETQYF; cdr3_nt: TGTGCCGTAAGAAGACGGCAGATCCAAGAGACCCAGTACTTC
v_call: TRBV6-6; j_call: TRBJ2-7; clone_size: -; d_call: TRBD2; cdr3_aa: CASSSPVIAGGQEQYF; cdr3_nt: TGTGCCAGCAGCAGCCCCGTGATAGCGGGGGGACAGGAGCAGTACTTC
v_call: TRBV29-1; j_call: TRBJ2-1; clone_size: -; d_call: -; cdr3_aa: CSVFSGVSYEQFF; cdr3_nt: TGCAGCGTTTTTAGTGGAGTTTCCTATGAGCAGTTCTTC
v_call: TRBV12-3/TRBV12-4; j_call: TRBJ1-4; clone_size: -; d_call: -; cdr3_aa: CASSAGPEKLFF; cdr3_nt: TGTGCCAGCAGTGCGGGACCTGAAAAACTGTTTTTT
v_call: TRBV20-1; j_call: TRBJ2-3; clone_size: once; d_call: -; cdr3_aa: CSATRAGTTDTQYF; cdr3_nt: TGCAGTGCCACCCGGGCGGGGACCACAGATACGCAGTATTTT
v_call: TRBV5-1; j_call: TRBJ1-6; clone_size: -; d_call: -; cdr3_aa: CASSSGGNSPLHF; cdr3_nt: TGCGCCAGCAGCTCGGGGGGAAATTCACCCCTCCACTTT